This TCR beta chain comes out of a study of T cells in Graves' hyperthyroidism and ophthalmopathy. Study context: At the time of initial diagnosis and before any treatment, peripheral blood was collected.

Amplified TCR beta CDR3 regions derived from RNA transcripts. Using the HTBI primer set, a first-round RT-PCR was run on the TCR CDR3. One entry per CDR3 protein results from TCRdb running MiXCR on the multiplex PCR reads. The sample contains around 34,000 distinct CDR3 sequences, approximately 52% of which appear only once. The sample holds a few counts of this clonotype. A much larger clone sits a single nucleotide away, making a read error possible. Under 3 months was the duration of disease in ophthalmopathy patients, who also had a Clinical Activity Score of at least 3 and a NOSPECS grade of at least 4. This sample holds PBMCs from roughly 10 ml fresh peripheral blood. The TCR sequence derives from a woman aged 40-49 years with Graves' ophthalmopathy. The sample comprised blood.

CDR3 in amino acids: CASSLARQAFF. The CDR3 region has the DNA TGTGCCAGCAGTTTGGCAAGACAAGCTTTCTTT. J is TRBJ1-1 and V is TRBV28; D unresolved. V lost 3 bases to trimming and J lost 9 bases, with 8 bases between them. Per germline, CDR1 MDHEN and CDR2 SYDVKM. The CDR3 covers 11 residues.